These T cell receptor beta chains were read from a single sample in a study of T-cell memory formation after mild COVID-19. From the 5' RACE reads, TCRdb called clonotypes with MiXCR, one entry per CDR3 protein. The sample lists approximately 580,000 distinct CDR3 sequences, roughly 22% occurring once. Sequences were obtained from PBMCs or a T cell subset sorted from them (not recorded which). These receptors came from an adult woman who had mild COVID-19 (a few samples of this study predate the infection). Cell type and time point are not known. The CDR3 runs from the conserved cysteine through the conserved F or W. Fields, in order: V gene, J gene, clone size, D gene, CDR3 protein, CDR3 DNA. D genes are given only for firm matches. Rows may omit the clone size; those that give it use once, few, many or a size class.

>TRBV24-1|TRBJ2-7|.|TRBD1
CATSDLPGGEQYF
TGTGCCACCAGTGATTTGCCAGGGGGCGAGCAGTACTTC
>TRBV6-5|TRBJ1-2|few|TRBD1
CASSTTGGDGYTF
TGTGCCAGCAGTACTACAGGGGGCGATGGCTACACCTTC
>TRBV3-1|TRBJ2-7|.|TRBD1
CASSQEQGREQYF
TGTGCCAGCAGCCAAGAACAGGGGCGCGAGCAGTACTTC
>TRBV5-1|TRBJ2-3|few|.
CASGLGATDTQYF
TGCGCCAGCGGCCTGGGAGCAACAGATACGCAGTATTTT
>TRBV3-1|TRBJ1-2|.|.
CASSPGEGGWYGYTF
TGTGCCAGCAGCCCCGGCGAGGGGGGCTGGTATGGCTACACCTTC
>TRBV9|TRBJ2-1|few|.
CASTPRGEQFF
TGTGCCAGTACTCCACGCGGTGAGCAGTTCTTC
>TRBV24-1|TRBJ2-1|few|TRBD1
CATSEPGTVSEQFF
TGTGCCACCAGTGAACCAGGGACAGTTAGTGAGCAGTTCTTC
>TRBV5-1|TRBJ2-3|.|.
CASSLPPEDTQYF
TGCGCCAGCAGCTTACCTCCGGAAGATACGCAGTATTTT
>TRBV16|TRBJ1-4|.|.
CASSQSGRKGEKLFF
TGTGCCAGCAGCCAATCCGGGAGGAAAGGTGAAAAACTGTTTTTT
>TRBV5-1|TRBJ2-7|many|TRBD1
CASSFSDRGYEQYF
TGCGCCAGCAGCTTTTCTGACAGGGGCTACGAGCAGTACTTC
>TRBV5-1|TRBJ2-1|.|TRBD1
CASSNRDRADEQFF
TGCGCCAGCAGCAACCGGGACAGGGCCGATGAGCAGTTCTTC
>TRBV20-1|TRBJ1-1|.|.
CSARHTAIGDTEAFF
TGCAGTGCTAGACACACAGCGATAGGGGACACTGAAGCTTTCTTT
>TRBV20-1|TRBJ2-7|many|TRBD2
CSARDLLADTLSYEQYF
TGCAGTGCTAGAGATCTACTAGCGGACACCCTCTCCTACGAGCAGTACTTC
>TRBV29-1|TRBJ1-4|few|TRBD1
CSVVDRGLSEKLFF
TGCAGCGTTGTGGACAGGGGGCTAAGTGAAAAACTGTTTTTT
>TRBV4-2|TRBJ2-7|.|TRBD1
CASSQGWTGNFYEQYF
TGTGCCAGCAGCCAAGGTTGGACAGGGAACTTCTACGAGCAGTACTTC
>TRBV20-1|TRBJ2-1|.|.
CSARGRGAQQFF
TGCAGTGCTAGGGGCCGGGGAGCCCAGCAGTTCTTC
>TRBV29-1|TRBJ1-1|.|.
CSVEWRMNTEAFF
TGCAGCGTTGAATGGCGAATGAACACTGAAGCTTTCTTT
>TRBV7-2|TRBJ2-5|.|.
CASSFGMETQYF
TGTGCCAGCAGCTTTGGGATGGAGACCCAGTACTTC
>TRBV7-9|TRBJ2-7|.|.
CASSLVAGSNEQYF
TGTGCCAGCAGCTTAGTTGCAGGGTCGAACGAGCAGTACTTC
>TRBV20-1|TRBJ1-2|few|.
CSARGGGYGYTF
TGCAGTGCTAGAGGTGGGGGGTATGGCTACACCTTC
>TRBV6-4|TRBJ2-1|.|TRBD2
CASSDSSGRPEYEQFF
TGTGCCAGCAGTGACTCGAGCGGGAGGCCCGAGTATGAGCAGTTCTTC
>TRBV12-3/TRBV12-4|TRBJ2-7|few|TRBD2
CASSLGLAHSYEQYF
TGTGCCAGCAGTTTAGGACTAGCGCACTCCTACGAGCAGTACTTC
>TRBV5-1|TRBJ2-3|few|.
CASSWAGASTDTQYF
TGCGCCAGCAGCTGGGCAGGGGCTAGCACAGATACGCAGTATTTT
>TRBV18|TRBJ1-1|few|.
CASSPLEAGRANTEAFF
TGTGCCAGCTCACCACTTGAGGCGGGCAGGGCGAACACTGAAGCTTTCTTT
>TRBV7-3|TRBJ2-1|few|TRBD2
CASSPIGLAGGIANEQFF
TGTGCCAGCAGCCCGATTGGACTAGCGGGGGGTATAGCAAATGAGCAGTTCTTC
>TRBV4-3|TRBJ2-7|few|.
CASSQAGLVTYEQYF
TGCGCCAGCAGCCAAGCCGGACTGGTTACCTACGAGCAGTACTTC
>TRBV20-1|TRBJ2-5|.|.
CSARSFGGETQYF
TGCAGTGCTAGATCTTTTGGGGGAGAGACCCAGTACTTC
>TRBV15|TRBJ2-1|few|.
CATSRDPEQFF
TGTGCCACCAGCAGAGATCCTGAGCAGTTCTTC
>TRBV30|TRBJ2-3|.|TRBD2
CAWALGAGGVDTQYF
TGTGCCTGGGCCCTTGGGGCGGGGGGCGTGGATACGCAGTATTTT
>TRBV7-2|TRBJ2-2|.|.
CASSSSPASNTGELFF
TGTGCCAGCAGCTCCTCTCCAGCGAGTAACACCGGGGAGCTGTTTTTT
>TRBV14|TRBJ2-2|few|.
CASSPRVTGELFF
TGTGCCAGCAGCCCTAGGGTGACCGGGGAGCTGTTTTTT
>TRBV20-1|TRBJ1-1|.|.
CSARQGSGTEAFF
TGCAGTGCTAGACAGGGATCGGGCACTGAAGCTTTCTTT
>TRBV9|TRBJ2-5|.|TRBD2
CASSPWTSGGETQYF
TGTGCCAGCAGCCCGTGGACTAGCGGGGGTGAGACCCAGTACTTC
>TRBV24-1|TRBJ2-5|.|TRBD1
CATSPVGTGIETQYF
TGTGCCACCAGCCCTGTTGGGACAGGGATTGAGACCCAGTACTTC
>TRBV6-5|TRBJ2-1|.|TRBD2
CASSYSSFSGRSHEQFF
TGTGCCAGCAGTTACTCGAGTTTTAGCGGGAGAAGCCATGAGCAGTTCTTC
>TRBV6-5|TRBJ2-1|.|TRBD2
CASSSRTSGRGNEQFF
TGTGCCAGCAGTTCTCGGACTAGCGGGAGGGGTAATGAGCAGTTCTTC
>TRBV7-2|TRBJ2-7|many|.
CASSSTTYEQYF
TGTGCCAGCAGCTCCACGACCTACGAGCAGTACTTC
>TRBV20-1|TRBJ2-7|.|.
CSAASESSYEQYF
TGCAGTGCTGCTAGCGAAAGCTCCTACGAGCAGTACTTC
>TRBV24-1|TRBJ2-1|few|.
CATSDLKGTYNEQFF
TGTGCCACCAGTGATTTGAAGGGAACCTACAATGAGCAGTTCTTC
>TRBV6-6|TRBJ1-1|.|.
CASSYGQGEAFF
TGTGCCAGCAGTTACGGGCAGGGTGAAGCTTTCTTT